This T cell receptor (beta chain) was captured by sequencing in a study of shared clonotypes between healthy human individuals. Study at large: Donors consisted of two women and a few men between 18 and 49.

Some clones are missing from TCRdb's copy, which holds only in-frame ones; the method was immunoSEQ multiplex PCR. Counted here are 2,100,000 or so clones, 90% to 97% occurring once; the ten biggest clones make up approximately 0.13%. Naive CD4+ cells were CD45RA-selected; the remaining cells were memory. Study-level points and caveats: Across four donors, naive CD4 shared around 5.3%, naive CD8 more than 3%, memory CD4 less than 2.5%, memory CD8 about 0.4%.

As concerns this clone: No antigen is known for it.

The CDR3 spans 14 residues. V lost 3 bases and J 5 bases, leaving 10 bases between the germline ends. The germline gives CDR1 KGHSH, CDR2 LQKENI. Sequenced input: naive CD4+ T cells sorted from blood. Subset here: CD45RA+ positively selected. J is TRBJ1-4 and V is TRBV18, with D unresolved. The sequence was obtained from a young man in good health. The CDR3 DNA sequence: TGTGCCAGCTCACCCTGGACCAGAAATGAAAAACTGTTTTTT. The encoded protein is CASSPWTRNEKLFF.